A single sample gave rise to the 32 T cell receptor beta chains below, sequenced in a study of follicular helper T cells after annual influenza vaccination. Libraries were prepared by immunoSEQ multiplex PCR; TCRdb keeps only in-frame clonotypes and omits some of them. The profile shows about 11,000 clones, roughly 80% of them singletons. The sequenced sample was CXCR5- memory CD4+ T cells sorted from blood, obtained 6 weeks after influenza vaccination. The source of these receptors is an adult who received the influenza vaccine.

The CDR3 coding sequence is TGTGCCAGCAGTCAAATCGAAAAACTGTTTTTT. Translation: CASSQIEKLFF. The chain combines TRBV6-1 with TRBJ1-4; unclear D gene. The CDR3 loop spans 11 amino acids. V shed 5 bases and J shed 8 bases, with 6 bases lying between them. Germline V gene data show CDR1 as MNHNS and CDR2 as SASEGT.

V usage is TRBV5-1 and J usage is TRBJ2-1; TRBD2 is a possible D gene (5 bases). V was shortened by 5 bases and J by 0 bases, with 9 bases between the two germline ends. This CDR3 spans 14 amino acids. Germline CDR1 reads SGHRS; CDR2 reads YFSETQ. This CDR3 reads CASRPLASYNEQFF. CDR3 sequence (DNA): TGCGCCAGCAGGCCCCTAGCCTCCTACAATGAGCAGTTCTTC.

V and J are TRBV15 and TRBJ2-5; D gene unclear. There are 18 residues in the CDR3. Trimming took off 0 bases at V and 5 bases at J, with 22 bases between the two ends. In germline, CDR1 is LNHNV, CDR2 YYDKDF (reference sequence). The CDR3, as DNA: TGTGCCACCAGCAGAGATGAACCCGGGCACCTGGAGAGGGAGACCCAGTACTTC. It is translated as CATSRDEPGHLERETQYF.

The chain has TRBV6-6 and TRBJ1-1; 7 bases fit TRBD1. The CDR3 spans 13 residues. Germline assignment: CDR1 MNHNY and CDR2 SVGAGI (reference sequence). V gave up 7 bases and J gave up 5 bases; unmatched junction bases: 7. Here the CDR3 reads CASNFDRETEAFF. Here the CDR3 DNA reads TGTGCCAGCAACTTTGACAGGGAGACTGAAGCTTTCTTT.

This clone was seen only once. The genes are TRBV6-5 and TRBJ1-3; a possible D gene is TRBD1 (5 bases). The germline V gene encodes CDR1 MNHEY and CDR2 SVGAGI. This CDR3 is built from 16 residues. V lost 0 bases to trimming and J lost 1 base, with 10 bases between them. For the CDR3, the DNA is TGTGCCAGCAGTTACTCGGGGGATTCTTCTGGAAACACCATATATTTT. It translates to CASSYSGDSSGNTIYF.

The J gene is TRBJ1-2, the V gene TRBV6-1, with 8 bases identical to TRBD1. The germline V gene encodes CDR1 MNHNS and CDR2 SASEGT. The CDR3 consists of 13 residues. V was clipped by 6 bases and J by 3 bases; unmatched bases: 3. CDR3 bases: TGTGCCAGCAGACCACAGGGGGACTATGGCTACACCTTC. Amino acids: CASRPQGDYGYTF.

This clone was counted once. The chain employs TRBV19 and TRBJ2-1, with TRBD2 matching 8 bases. The length of the CDR3 is 15 residues. Germline assignment: CDR1 LNHDA and CDR2 SQIVND (reference sequence). V was pared by 4 bases and J by 4 bases, with 6 bases of the junction left unmatched. The CDR3 DNA reads as TGTGCCAGTAGTAGCAGCGGGGGAAGGTACAATGAGCAGTTCTTC. This gives the protein CASSSSGGRYNEQFF.

J is TRBJ2-5 and V is TRBV4-1; D perhaps matches TRBD2 (6 bases). V gave up 5 bases and J gave up 5 bases, with 12 bases separating them. The CDR3 length is 13 residues. From germline, CDR1 is MGHRA and CDR2 YSYEKL. The CDR3 DNA reads as TGCGCCAGCAGCATAACACGGGGGGAGACCCAGTACTTC. Its translation: CASSITRGETQYF.

V usage is TRBV5-1 and J usage is TRBJ2-7; D is uncertain. Trimming removed 0 bases at V and 2 bases at J, with 15 bases between. CDR1 and CDR2 (germline): SGHRS, YFSETQ. The CDR3 is made up of 16 amino acids. CDR3 region: CASSLAVGVGTYEQYF. The CDR3 bases are TGCGCCAGCAGCTTGGCCGTCGGCGTAGGCACCTACGAGCAGTACTTC. The full variable domain, its missing parts supplied by reference TRBV5-1 and TRBJ2-7, is KAGVTQTPRYLIKTRGQQVTLSCSPISGHRSVSWYQQTPGQGLQFLFEYFSETQRNKGNFPGRFSGRQFSNSRSEMNVSTLELGDSALYLCASSLAVGVGTYEQYFGPGTRLTVT.

Details on this clone: Other DNA variants within this sample encode the same CDR3. This chain joins TRBV18 and TRBJ1-5; TRBD1 matches at 12 bases. CDR3 length: 16 amino acids. Germline CDR1 KGHSH, CDR2 LQKENI. J lost 7 bases, V lost 3 bases, and 7 bases had no gene match. In DNA, the CDR3 is TGTGCCAGCTCACCTCAGGGACAGGGGGCGGGGCAGCCCCAGCATTTT. Amino acids: CASSPQGQGAGQPQHF.

The rearrangement links TRBV18 to TRBJ2-7; D ambiguous. Per germline, CDR1 KGHSH and CDR2 LQKENI. The V gene lost 0 bases and the J gene lost 9 bases, with 15 bases spanning the gap. The CDR3 is 14 amino acids. The CDR3 loop is CASSPPDFSHGQYF. The DNA for the CDR3 is TGTGCCAGCTCACCACCGGATTTCTCCCACGGGCAGTACTTC.

This clone was counted between two and nine times. This chain links TRBV5-6 with TRBJ2-7; D is ambiguous. Trimming removed 2 bases at V and 0 bases at J, with 0 bases between. CDR3 length: 11 residues. Germline CDR1 reads SGHDT; CDR2 reads YYEEEE. CDR3 region: CASSFSYEQYF. The CDR3 region has the DNA TGTGCCAGCAGCTTCTCCTACGAGCAGTACTTC.

The chain joins TRBV2 to TRBJ2-5; 7 bases match TRBD2. CDR1 and CDR2 from the germline V gene are SNHLY and FYNNEI. The CDR3 is 15 residues long. Trimming removed 0 bases from V and 2 bases from J; junction bases left unmatched: 3. CDR3 loop: CASSEASSGQETQYF. In DNA, the CDR3 is TGTGCCAGCAGTGAAGCGAGTAGCGGGCAAGAGACCCAGTACTTC.

The chain combines TRBV7-2 with TRBJ2-3, with D perhaps TRBD1 (5 bases). CDR1 SGHTA and CDR2 FQGNSA come from the germline V gene. The CDR3 runs to 15 residues. V lost 0 bases, J lost 0 bases, and 7 bases lay in between. CDR3 nucleotides: TGTGCCAGCAGCTTAGCGGGGCTGAGCACAGATACGCAGTATTTT. It specifies CASSLAGLSTDTQYF.

This chain links TRBV14 with TRBJ1-2; 7 nucleotides match TRBD1. Germline-derived CDR1 and CDR2 are SGHDN and FVKESK. The CDR3 runs to 13 residues. The trim removed 4 bases at V and 6 bases at J, leaving 5 bases unmatched. For the CDR3, the DNA is TGTGCCAGCAGCCGGGACAGACGGAATGGCTACACCTTC. It codes for CASSRDRRNGYTF.

The chain uses TRBV9 and TRBJ2-1; D perhaps matches TRBD2 (5 bases). The CDR3 length is 16 residues. V gave up 0 bases and J gave up 1 base, with 11 bases separating them. Germline CDR1 and CDR2: SGDLS and YYNGEE. CDR3 loop: CASSVGGSESYNEQFF. The CDR3 DNA is TGTGCCAGCAGCGTAGGGGGTAGCGAGTCCTACAATGAGCAGTTCTTC.

This clone was observed a handful of times. V and J are TRBV5-1 and TRBJ2-7, with 9 positions matching TRBD1. The ends lost 0 bases at V and 3 bases at J; junction bases unmatched: 4. Germline V gene data show CDR1 as SGHRS and CDR2 as YFSETQ. CDR3 length: 15 residues. The CDR3 DNA reads as TGCGCCAGCAGCTTGGTTTGGACAGGGGACTACGAGCAGTACTTC. Protein: CASSLVWTGDYEQYF.

The chain links TRBV6-1 to TRBJ1-1; D unclear. The germline gives CDR1 MNHNS, CDR2 SASEGT. The V end was cut by 7 bases, the J end by 1 base, with 13 bases between. The CDR3 covers 14 residues. The CDR3 protein is CASIYWAANTEAFF. In DNA form, the CDR3 reads TGTGCCAGCATCTATTGGGCGGCGAACACTGAAGCTTTCTTT.

This clone has just one count. The J gene is TRBJ1-6, the V gene TRBV15; maybe TRBD1 (5 bases). V was clipped by 1 base and J by 7 bases, with 14 bases between them. Germline-derived CDR1 and CDR2 are LNHNV and YYDKDF (reference sequence). This CDR3 contains 16 residues. For the CDR3, the DNA is TGTGCCACCAGCAGAGCCTCCGGGGCGCGGAATTCACCCCTCCACTTT. Translating it yields CATSRASGARNSPLHF.

This chain uses TRBV2 with TRBJ1-5; D is undetermined. V was shortened by 6 bases and J by 3 bases, with 6 bases between the two germline ends. The germline V gene encodes CDR1 SNHLY and CDR2 FYNNEI. This CDR3 is built from 12 residues. CDR3 loop: CASREINQPQHF. CDR3 nucleotide sequence: TGTGCCAGCAGGGAAATCAATCAGCCCCAGCATTTT.

This chain uses TRBV2 with TRBJ1-6; TRBD1 matches at 7 bases. This CDR3 is 16 amino acids long. Looked up from germline, CDR1 is SNHLY and CDR2 is FYNNEI. Trimming at V came to 8 bases and at J to 10 bases, leaving 17 bases not matched to a gene. The CDR3 region has the DNA TGTGCCAGCCGTGCGGACGGACCAGGGGGACGCTCACCCCTCCACTTT. Translated, it gives CASRADGPGGRSPLHF.

This clone was seen only a few times. This chain connects TRBV5-1 to TRBJ1-2; TRBD1 might be the D (5 bases). Germline V gene lookup returns CDR1 SGHRS and CDR2 YFSETQ. The CDR3 is made up of 12 amino acids. V shed 3 bases and J shed 2 bases, with 5 bases lying between them. DNA of the CDR3: TGCGCCAGCAGCTGGGACAACTATGGCTACACCTTC. It encodes CASSWDNYGYTF.

The chain combines TRBV29-1 with TRBJ1-2; a weak D match, TRBD1 (5 bases). V lost 5 bases to trimming and J lost 4 bases, with 8 bases between them. This CDR3 is 11 amino acids long. Germline-derived CDR1 and CDR2 are SQVTM and ANQGSEA. CDR3 region: CSVSDSYGYTF. The CDR3 bases are TGCAGCGTTTCTGACAGCTATGGCTACACCTTC.

The chain carries TRBV7-9 and TRBJ2-5, with 12 bases aligning to TRBD1. The CDR3 covers 16 residues. Germline CDR1 reads SEHNR; CDR2 reads FQNEAQ (reference sequence). The V and J ends lost 5 bases and 4 bases, in that order; junction bases with no gene match: 8. CDR3 DNA sequence: TGTGCCAGCAGCCCCACCGGGACAGGGGGCCGAGAGACCCAGTACTTC. Translated: CASSPTGTGGRETQYF.

CDR3 sequence (DNA): TGTGCCAGCAGCTCCCCATGGCGGGGGGCCAACGTCCTGACTTTC. Amino acids: CASSSPWRGANVLTF. The rearrangement joins TRBV7-6 to TRBJ2-6; D gene uncertain. Trimming removed 4 bases from V and 4 bases from J, with 11 bases in between. Germline-derived CDR1 and CDR2 are SGHVS and FNYEAQ. This CDR3 region has 15 residues.

This rearrangement joins TRBV5-6 to TRBJ1-1; D unclear. Trimming pared 4 bases from V and 1 base from J, leaving 11 bases between. The CDR3 has 14 residues. Germline loops: CDR1 SGHDT, CDR2 YYEEEE. The chain's CDR3 is CASSAGLTNTEAFF. The CDR3 DNA reads TGTGCCAGCAGCGCCGGACTGACGAACACTGAAGCTTTCTTT.

The table lists this clone with a count of one. The genes are TRBV2 and TRBJ2-7; tentative D call: TRBD1 (5 bases). The CDR3 has 13 residues. The V end was cut by 5 bases, the J end by 5 bases, with 13 bases between. In germline, CDR1 is SNHLY, CDR2 FYNNEI. The CDR3 DNA is TGTGCCAGCAGTTGGGCAGGGCCGAACGAGCAGTACTTC. Amino acid sequence: CASSWAGPNEQYF.

As regards this clone: Other DNA sequences in the sample encode the same CDR3. The chain carries TRBV5-1 and TRBJ2-1, with 8 bases aligning to TRBD2. CDR1 is SGHRS, CDR2 YFSETQ, per germline. V dropped 5 bases and J dropped 1; count of bases not matched to a gene: 14. The CDR3 is made up of 18 amino acids. CDR3 protein: CASSPGGGGRGSYNEQFF. The CDR3 coding sequence is TGCGCCAGCAGTCCGGGAGGGGGGGGGCGAGGGTCCTACAATGAGCAGTTCTTC.

This clone occurred a few times. The V gene is TRBV19, the J gene TRBJ1-2; possible D gene TRBD1, 6 bases. The CDR3 runs to 15 residues. Per germline, CDR1 LNHDA and CDR2 SQIVND (reference sequence). V gave up 7 bases and J gave up 4 bases, with 19 bases separating them. This chain's CDR3 is CASTVFLGGLYGYTF. In DNA form, the CDR3 reads TGTGCCAGTACTGTATTTCTTGGGGGCCTCTATGGCTACACCTTC. Variable domain in full (rest from reference TRBV19 and TRBJ1-2): DGGITQSPKYLFRKEGQNVTLSCEQNLNHDAMYWYRQDPGQGLRLIYYSQIVNDFQKGDIAEGYSVSREKKESFPLTVTSAQKNPTAFYLCASTVFLGGLYGYTFGSGTRLTVV.

This rearrangement joins TRBV2 to TRBJ2-5, with TRBD1 matching 8 bases. Looked up from germline, CDR1 is SNHLY and CDR2 is FYNNEI. The CDR3 runs to 11 residues. V shed 5 bases and J 11 bases; nucleotides not matched to a gene: 4. CDR3 in DNA: TGTGCCAGCAGTACTGACAGGGGTCAGTACTTC. It codes for CASSTDRGQYF. The full variable domain, rest sourced from reference TRBV2 and TRBJ2-5, is EPEVTQTPSHQVTQMGQEVILRCVPISNHLYFYWYRQILGQKVEFLVSFYNNEISEKSEIFDDQFSVERPDGSNFTLKIRSTKLEDSAMYFCASSTDRGQYFGPGTRLLVL.

The chain links TRBV19 to TRBJ2-6; 9 nucleotides line up with TRBD1. CDR3 length: 18 amino acids. The germline V gene encodes CDR1 LNHDA and CDR2 SQIVND (reference sequence). V trimming: 7 bases; J trimming: 0 bases; junction bases outside the gene matches: 10. The DNA of the CDR3 is TGTGCCAGTACACAACCCGGGACAGGGCTCTCTGGGGCCAACGTCCTGACTTTC. Protein sequence: CASTQPGTGLSGANVLTF.

The chain combines TRBV11-3 with TRBJ2-2; 7 nucleotides match TRBD1. The CDR3 contains 14 residues. CDR1 and CDR2 from the germline V gene are SGHNT and YENEEA. Unmatched junction bases numbered 1, after V lost 3 bases and J lost 3 bases. The CDR3 coding sequence is TGTGCCAGCAGCTTGGGACAGCACACCGGGGAGCTGTTTTTT. It encodes CASSLGQHTGELFF. Looking up the rest from reference TRBV11-3 and TRBJ2-2 gives the full variable domain: EAGVVQSPRYKIIEKKQPVAFWCNPISGHNTLYWYLQNLGQGPELLIRYENEEAVDDSQLPKDRFSAERLKGVDSTLKIQPAELGDSAVYLCASSLGQHTGELFFGEGSRLTVL.